Presented here are 31 T cell receptor beta chains from one specimen sequenced in a study of blood T cell repertoires in COVID-19. Libraries were prepared by immunoSEQ multiplex PCR; TCRdb keeps only in-frame clonotypes and omits some of them. The table has more than 200,000 clones, about 85% seen once. Material for sequencing was peripheral blood. These receptor sequences come from a man between 60 and 75 years old with acute or convalescent COVID-19.

This clone turned up a few times. This chain uses TRBV6-1 with TRBJ1-5, with D uncertain. Per germline, CDR1 MNHNS and CDR2 SASEGT. V was clipped by 3 bases and J by 7 bases, with 4 bases between them. The CDR3 is 11 residues long. The chain's CDR3 is CASSDQQPQHF. CDR3 coding DNA: TGTGCCAGCAGTGATCAGCAGCCCCAGCATTTT.

This chain uses TRBV7-8 with TRBJ1-2; D unresolved. V lost 3 bases to trimming and J lost 8 bases, with 16 bases between them. This CDR3 has 14 amino acids. Germline CDR1 reads SGHVS; CDR2 reads FQNEAQ. The chain's CDR3 is CASSLIGLSHGYTF. CDR3 nucleotides: TGTGCCAGCAGCTTGATAGGACTATCACACGGCTACACCTTC.

The chain carries TRBV3-1 (or the pseudogene TRBV3-2) and TRBJ2-3, with 7 bases identical to TRBD2. This CDR3 contains 16 residues. Germline trimming cut 1 base from V and 3 bases from J; bases unmatched to any gene: 7. Germline V gene lookup returns CDR1 LGHDT and CDR2 YNNKEL (reference sequence). CDR3 loop: CASSQGLREPTDTQYF. In DNA, the CDR3 is TGTGCCAGCAGCCAAGGTTTGCGGGAGCCGACAGATACGCAGTATTTT.

The sample holds one count of this clone. This chain uses TRBV7-9 with TRBJ2-7, with 7 nucleotides matching TRBD1. V was pared by 3 bases and J by 6 bases, with 5 bases of the junction left unmatched. Germline CDR1 reads SEHNR; CDR2 reads FQNEAQ (reference sequence). The CDR3 length is 13 residues. Here the CDR3 reads CASSLGQNAEQYF. The CDR3 DNA sequence: TGTGCCAGCAGCTTGGGACAGAACGCCGAGCAGTACTTC. The full variable domain, rest sourced from reference TRBV7-9 and TRBJ2-7, is DTGVSQNPRHKITKRGQNVTFRCDPISEHNRLYWYRQTLGQGPEFLTYFQNEAQLEKSRLLSDRFSAERPKGSFSTLEIQRTEQGDSAMYLCASSLGQNAEQYFGPGTRLTVT.

The chain has TRBV5-6 and TRBJ1-5; TRBD1 matches at 8 bases. Trimming removed 4 bases from V and 6 bases from J; junction bases left unmatched: 15. Germline CDR1 and CDR2: SGHDT and YYEEEE. This CDR3 contains 17 residues. The CDR3, as DNA: TGTGCCAGCAGCAGGAATGGACAGGGAGGTTTTAGTCAGCCCCAGCATTTT. Translating it yields CASSRNGQGGFSQPQHF.

This sequence joins TRBV29-1 and TRBJ1-1; 11 bases line up with TRBD1. The CDR3 sequence is 15 residues long. Germline V gene data show CDR1 as SQVTM and CDR2 as ANQGSEA. V shed 4 bases and J 0 bases; nucleotides not matched to a gene: 4. The CDR3 spells CSVAGTGGMNTEAFF. CDR3 coding DNA: TGCAGCGTTGCCGGGACAGGGGGTATGAACACTGAAGCTTTCTTT.

This clone was seen once. This sequence joins TRBV11-1 and TRBJ2-5; D remains unclear. The V and J ends lost 1 base and 1 base respectively, with 7 bases between them. The germline gives CDR1 SGHAT, CDR2 FQDESV (reference sequence). The CDR3 loop spans 14 amino acids. DNA of the CDR3: TGTGCCAGCAGCTTAGGCGGCTCCCAAGAGACCCAGTACTTC. Protein product: CASSLGGSQETQYF.

The chain employs TRBV7-9 and TRBJ2-1; TRBD2 matches 13 bases. Unmatched junction bases numbered 3, after V lost 3 bases and J lost 7 bases. The CDR3 extends over 15 amino acids. The germline CDR1 and CDR2 sequences are SEHNR and FQNEAQ (reference sequence). The DNA of the CDR3 is TGTGCCAGCAGCTTTTGGACTAGCGGGAGAAATGAGCAGTTCTTC. Its translation: CASSFWTSGRNEQFF.

The rearrangement uses TRBV18 and TRBJ2-6, with TRBD1 matching over 8 bases. This CDR3 region has 18 residues. Germline V gene sequence: CDR1 KGHSH, CDR2 LQKENI. V shed 2 bases and J 0 bases; nucleotides not matched to a gene: 6. CDR3 protein: CASSPKGQASSGANVLTF. The CDR3 DNA is TGTGCCAGCTCACCAAAGGGACAGGCTAGCTCTGGGGCCAACGTCCTGACTTTC. The full variable domain, rest sourced from reference TRBV18 and TRBJ2-6, is NAGVMQNPRHLVRRRGQEARLRCSPMKGHSHVYWYRQLPEEGLKFMVYLQKENIIDESGMPKERFSAEFPKEGPSILRIQQVVRGDSAAYFCASSPKGQASSGANVLTFGAGSRLTVL.

The V and J genes are TRBV19 and TRBJ1-1; unclear D gene. The germline V gene has CDR1 LNHDA and CDR2 SQIVND (reference sequence). Deletions cut 6 bases from V and 0 bases from J, with 8 bases between. This CDR3 has 13 amino acids. The CDR3 DNA follows: TGTGCCAGTAGCCCACAGCTGAACACTGAAGCTTTCTTT. The encoded protein is CASSPQLNTEAFF.

In this sample, this clone turned up once. The chain uses TRBV5-4 and TRBJ1-5; 8 positions match TRBD1. Germline CDR1 and CDR2: SGHNT and YYREEE (reference sequence). J was trimmed by 1 base and V by 4 bases; bases with no gene match: 4. CDR3 size: 15 residues. In DNA, the CDR3 is TGTGCCAGCAGCGAAGGGACAGGCAGCAATCAGCCCCAGCATTTT. Encoded protein: CASSEGTGSNQPQHF.

This clone has only one observation. The rearrangement links TRBV5-1 to TRBJ2-1; 7 bases match TRBD1. Germline CDR1 reads SGHRS; CDR2 reads YFSETQ. The J segment lost 5 bases and the V segment lost 2 bases, leaving 7 bases of the junction unmatched. This CDR3 has 15 amino acids. The chain's CDR3 is CASSFRQGYHNEQFF. The CDR3 DNA reads as TGCGCCAGCAGCTTCCGACAGGGATACCACAATGAGCAGTTCTTC.

V usage is TRBV2 and J usage is TRBJ2-1; 10 bases are a match to TRBD2. The CDR3 extends over 16 amino acids. CDR1 SNHLY and CDR2 FYNNEI come from the germline V gene. The V gene end was trimmed by 3 bases and the J gene end by 7 bases; junction bases not matched to a gene: 9. The CDR3: CASSEGASGSWNEQFF. CDR3 in DNA: TGTGCCAGCAGTGAGGGGGCTAGCGGGAGTTGGAATGAGCAGTTCTTC.

This chain connects TRBV28 to TRBJ2-4, with a weak D call TRBD2 (5 bases). CDR1 is MDHEN and CDR2 is SYDVKM in the germline V gene. Trimming took off 8 bases at V and 8 bases at J, with 16 bases between the two ends. This CDR3 region has 13 residues. The chain's CDR3 is CASPGEPRDIQYF. DNA of the CDR3: TGTGCCAGCCCTGGGGAGCCGAGGGACATTCAGTACTTC. The complete variable domain, with remaining parts taken from reference TRBV28 and TRBJ2-4, reads DVKVTQSSRYLVKRTGEKVFLECVQDMDHENMFWYRQDPGLGLRLIYFSYDVKMKEKGDIPEGYSVSREKKERFSLILESASTNQTSMYLCASPGEPRDIQYFGAGTRLSVL.

The chain is built from TRBV2 and TRBJ2-1; TRBD2 matches at 8 bases. CDR1 and CDR2 (germline): SNHLY, FYNNEI. V lost 3 bases and J lost 2; bases outside the gene matches: 3. The CDR3 spans 15 residues. CDR3 nucleotides: TGTGCCAGCAGTGACCTGCGGGGGGCCTACAATGAGCAGTTCTTC. Translated, it gives CASSDLRGAYNEQFF.

This clone was observed a handful of times. V is TRBV2 and J is TRBJ2-7, with 10 bases that match TRBD1. The CDR3 extends over 14 amino acids. Germline-derived CDR1 and CDR2 are SNHLY and FYNNEI. Trimming cost V 8 bases and J 3 bases; bases outside gene matches: 7. The CDR3 spells CASGQRDRGYEQYF. The DNA for the CDR3 is TGTGCCAGCGGACAAAGGGACAGGGGCTACGAGCAGTACTTC.

CDR3 loop: CASSVGQGATEAFF. Here the CDR3 DNA reads TGTGCCAGCAGCGTGGGACAGGGGGCGACTGAAGCTTTCTTT. The chain joins TRBV28 to TRBJ1-1, with 12 bases matching TRBD1. J lost 5 bases, V lost 6 bases, and 4 bases had no gene match. Germline V gene sequence: CDR1 MDHEN, CDR2 SYDVKM. This CDR3 is 14 amino acids long.

The chain joins TRBV9 to TRBJ2-1, with TRBD1 matching over 9 bases. CDR3 length equals 16 residues. Germline lookup yields CDR1 SGDLS and CDR2 YYNGEE. Germline trimming cut 0 bases from V and 4 bases from J; bases unmatched to any gene: 5. CDR3 sequence (DNA): TGTGCCAGCAGCGTAGGGGGGACAGGGACATACAATGAGCAGTTCTTC. Its translation: CASSVGGTGTYNEQFF.

V usage is TRBV7-9 and J usage is TRBJ2-2; weak D call: TRBD2 (5 bases). Between the trimmed V and J ends, which lost 5 bases and 2 bases, there was a span of 15 bases. This CDR3 has 16 amino acids. Germline loops: CDR1 SEHNR, CDR2 FQNEAQ (reference sequence). The CDR3 DNA is TGTGCCAGCAGCCGCAGAGAACGGGAAAACACCGGGGAGCTGTTTTTT. Translated, it gives CASSRRERENTGELFF.

The V gene is TRBV9, the J gene TRBJ2-2; 11 bases align to TRBD2. The V gene end was trimmed by 3 bases and the J gene end by 1 base; junction bases not matched to a gene: 8. Germline CDR1 is SGDLS and CDR2 is YYNGEE. The CDR3 extends over 18 amino acids. The CDR3 nucleotides are TGTGCCAGCAGCGGACGTTCCGGGACTAGCGGGAACACCGGGGAGCTGTTTTTT. Translation gives CASSGRSGTSGNTGELFF. Together with reference TRBV9 and TRBJ2-2, the CDR3 gives the full variable domain: DSGVTQTPKHLITATGQRVTLRCSPRSGDLSVYWYQQSLDQGLQFLIQYYNGEERAKGNILERFSAQQFPDLHSELNLSSLELGDSALYFCASSGRSGTSGNTGELFFGEGSRLTVL.

This chain joins TRBV28 and TRBJ1-4, with D maybe TRBD1 (5 bases). This CDR3 is built from 18 residues. Germline CDR1 and CDR2: MDHEN and SYDVKM. Trimming took 6 bases from V and 8 from J, leaving 28 bases between them. Here the CDR3 reads CASSPETWRDGGREKLFF. CDR3 DNA sequence: TGTGCCAGCAGCCCCGAGACTTGGAGGGACGGGGGTAGGGAAAAACTGTTTTTT.

This clone appeared a single time. The chain joins TRBV5-1 to TRBJ2-7, with D possibly being TRBD1 (6 bases). Deletions cut 7 bases from V and 2 bases from J, with 19 bases between. Germline values: CDR1 SGHRS, CDR2 YFSETQ. This CDR3 is 15 amino acids long. Here the CDR3 reads CASGSRGTNAYEQYF. The DNA of the CDR3 is TGCGCCAGCGGGTCGCGAGGGACAAACGCCTACGAGCAGTACTTC.

The rearrangement links TRBV6-4 to TRBJ2-2; D call uncertain. The V end lost 5 bases, the J end lost 0 bases, and 10 bases lay between the germline ends. The CDR3 contains 15 residues. Germline CDR1 MRHNA, CDR2 SNTAGT. The CDR3 DNA sequence: TGTGCCAGCAGTCTCCACAGCTCGAACACCGGGGAGCTGTTTTTT. Protein sequence: CASSLHSSNTGELFF.

This clone was detected a few times. This sequence joins TRBV7-2 and TRBJ1-3; 10 positions agree with TRBD1. Germline CDR1 is SGHTA and CDR2 is FQGNSA. The V and J ends lost 0 bases and 1 base, in that order; junction bases with no gene match: 15. CDR3 length: 21 residues. This CDR3 reads CASSLALRQGAKSVSGNTIYF. The CDR3 DNA reads TGTGCCAGCAGCTTAGCGCTGAGACAGGGGGCCAAAAGCGTGTCTGGAAACACCATATATTTT.

The chain links TRBV9 to TRBJ2-5; perhaps TRBD2 as D (6 bases). This CDR3 region has 15 residues. CDR1 is SGDLS, CDR2 YYNGEE, per germline. The V gene lost 6 bases and the J gene lost 0 bases, with 15 bases spanning the gap. The CDR3 is CASTQTGVYQETQYF. The CDR3 region has the DNA TGTGCCAGCACCCAGACGGGGGTCTACCAAGAGACCCAGTACTTC. The whole variable domain, remainder taken from reference TRBV9 and TRBJ2-5, is DSGVTQTPKHLITATGQRVTLRCSPRSGDLSVYWYQQSLDQGLQFLIQYYNGEERAKGNILERFSAQQFPDLHSELNLSSLELGDSALYFCASTQTGVYQETQYFGPGTRLLVL.

The CDR3 DNA follows: TGCGCCAGCCGGACAGGGGTCAATCAGCCCCAGCATTTT. Protein: CASRTGVNQPQHF. The chain has TRBV5-1 and TRBJ1-5; 9 positions match TRBD1. Germline CDR1 SGHRS, CDR2 YFSETQ. V lost 7 bases to trimming and J lost 3 bases; unmatched junction nucleotides: 2. CDR3 length equals 13 residues.

The CDR3 region is CAWSVGTGLHEQYF. The CDR3 coding sequence is TGTGCCTGGAGTGTAGGGACAGGTCTCCACGAGCAGTACTTC. The chain is built from TRBV30 and TRBJ2-7, with 8 nucleotides matching TRBD1. Germline CDR1 and CDR2: GTSNPN and SVGIG (reference sequence). This CDR3 comprises 14 residues. J was trimmed by 5 bases and V by 0 bases; bases with no gene match: 6.

V and J are TRBV6-5 and TRBJ2-4; 7 bases map to TRBD2. The V gene end was trimmed by 5 bases and the J gene end by 5 bases; junction bases not matched to a gene: 9. The CDR3 totals 15 residues. CDR1 and CDR2 from the germline V gene are MNHEY and SVGAGI. The CDR3 loop reads CASSLRGGVQNIQYF. As DNA, the CDR3 is TGTGCCAGCAGTCTGCGGGGAGGGGTCCAAAACATTCAGTACTTC.

The gene calls are TRBV5-5 and TRBJ2-2; D perhaps matches TRBD1 (5 bases). The germline CDR1 and CDR2 sequences are SGHKS and YYEKEE (reference sequence). CDR3 length equals 15 residues. Trimming removed 4 bases at V and 0 bases at J, with 10 bases between. CDR3 protein: CASSGLQANTGELFF. CDR3 nucleotide sequence: TGTGCCAGCAGCGGATTACAGGCGAACACCGGGGAGCTGTTTTTT.

A note on this clone: A much bigger clone sits one base away, suggesting this may be a read error. The J gene is TRBJ1-6, the V gene TRBV5-1; tentative D call: TRBD1 (5 bases). This CDR3 contains 13 residues. Per the germline V gene, CDR1 is SGHRS and CDR2 is YFSETQ. Trimming removed 4 bases at V and 7 bases at J, with 9 bases between. The CDR3 coding sequence is TGCGCCAGCAGCCCGGAGGGGAATTCACCCCTCCACTTT. This sequence encodes CASSPEGNSPLHF. Full variable domain (missing parts from reference TRBV5-1 and TRBJ1-6): KAGVTQTPRYLIKTRGQQVTLSCSPISGHRSVSWYQQTPGQGLQFLFEYFSETQRNKGNFPGRFSGRQFSNSRSEMNVSTLELGDSALYLCASSPEGNSPLHFGNGTRLTVT.

This clone was found once. The V and J genes are TRBV5-4 and TRBJ2-7; D is possibly TRBD1 (5 bases). Germline V gene sequence: CDR1 SGHNT, CDR2 YYREEE (reference sequence). The germline V and J ends were trimmed by 0 bases and 6 bases, with 16 bases remaining between them. This CDR3 has 15 amino acids. The CDR3 reads CASSLGGQGTIEQYF. The CDR3 DNA is TGTGCCAGCAGCTTGGGGGGTCAGGGTACGATCGAGCAGTACTTC.